Shown below are 8 T cell receptor beta chains from a single sample sequenced in a study of T-cell memory formation after mild COVID-19. TCRdb passed the 5' RACE reads through MiXCR, listing each CDR3 protein once. This table has around 400,000 distinct CDR3 sequences, approximately 24% appearing once. The sequenced sample was PBMCs or a T cell subset sorted from them (not recorded which). These receptors were taken from an adult woman who had mild COVID-19 (a few samples of this study predate the infection). Cell type and time point are not known.

This rearrangement joins TRBV6-2 or TRBV6-3 to TRBJ2-7; 8 bases agree with TRBD2. The CDR3 has 16 residues. Per germline, CDR1 MNHEY and CDR2 SVGEGT. Trimming cost V 2 bases and J 0 bases; bases outside gene matches: 6. CDR3 DNA: TGTGCCAGCAGTTACGGGTTTAGCGGGAACTCCTACGAGCAGTACTTC. It specifies CASSYGFSGNSYEQYF.

There are a few counts of this clonotype. This chain uses TRBV7-9 with TRBJ2-1, with 7 bases lining up with TRBD1. The germline V gene has CDR1 SEHNR and CDR2 FQNEAQ (reference sequence). V shed 5 bases, J shed 7 bases, and the junction held 8 bases outside the gene matches. This CDR3 is 14 amino acids long. This CDR3 reads CASSPRGIGNEQFF. The CDR3 region has the DNA TGTGCCAGCAGCCCCAGGGGGATTGGGAATGAGCAGTTCTTC.

This clonotype came up a few times. The chain uses TRBV5-1 and TRBJ1-2; no firm D call. V was pared by 5 bases and J by 4 bases, with 15 bases between. CDR1 and CDR2 (germline): SGHRS, YFSETQ. The CDR3 totals 14 residues. CDR3 sequence reads: CASRPAVTSYGYTF. The CDR3 nucleotides are TGCGCCAGCAGACCAGCGGTCACAAGCTATGGCTACACCTTC.

This clonotype was observed a handful of times. The chain joins TRBV11-3 to TRBJ2-3; no clear D gene. V lost 4 bases and J lost 4, with 9 bases in between. The CDR3 has 13 amino acids. Germline CDR1 is SGHNT and CDR2 is YENEEA. The CDR3 here is CASSSQRSDTQYF. The CDR3 region has the DNA TGTGCCAGCAGCTCCCAACGGTCAGATACGCAGTATTTT. The full variable domain, completed using reference TRBV11-3 and TRBJ2-3, is EAGVVQSPRYKIIEKKQPVAFWCNPISGHNTLYWYLQNLGQGPELLIRYENEEAVDDSQLPKDRFSAERLKGVDSTLKIQPAELGDSAVYLCASSSQRSDTQYFGPGTRLTVL.

This clonotype was observed a few times. V usage is TRBV30 and J usage is TRBJ2-5, with a possible D match to TRBD1 (6 bases). Trimming cost V 1 base and J 7 bases, with 13 bases left between them. Looked up from germline, CDR1 is GTSNPN and CDR2 is SVGIG (reference sequence). The CDR3 has 13 amino acids. CDR3 amino acids: CAWSAQGSGTQYF. The CDR3 DNA is TGTGCCTGGAGTGCACAGGGATCAGGGACCCAGTACTTC.

J is TRBJ2-1 and V is TRBV15, with TRBD2 identical over 11 bases. The CDR3 runs to 17 residues. J lost 7 bases, V lost 0 bases, and 8 bases had no gene match. Germline values: CDR1 LNHNV, CDR2 YYDKDF (reference sequence). The CDR3 is CATSREPMTSGKNEQFF. CDR3 DNA sequence: TGTGCCACCAGCAGAGAACCGATGACTAGCGGGAAAAATGAGCAGTTCTTC.

CDR3 bases: TGTGCCAGCAGTTTGTCGATCACTAACTATGGCTACACCTTC. It is translated as CASSLSITNYGYTF. The rearrangement links TRBV12-3 or TRBV12-4 to TRBJ1-2; no definite D call. Trimming cost V 3 bases and J 0 bases, with 8 bases left between them. The CDR3 length is 14 residues.

This clonotype was counted a few times. The chain links TRBV5-6 to TRBJ2-7; the D gene is possibly TRBD1 (6 bases). Germline CDR1 SGHDT, CDR2 YYEEEE. The V end lost 3 bases, the J end lost 2 bases, and 18 bases lay between the germline ends. The CDR3 contains 16 residues. The CDR3 DNA reads TGTGCCAGCAGCTCCTTAGACAGGTCGTCGCCCTACGAGCAGTACTTC. Protein: CASSSLDRSSPYEQYF.